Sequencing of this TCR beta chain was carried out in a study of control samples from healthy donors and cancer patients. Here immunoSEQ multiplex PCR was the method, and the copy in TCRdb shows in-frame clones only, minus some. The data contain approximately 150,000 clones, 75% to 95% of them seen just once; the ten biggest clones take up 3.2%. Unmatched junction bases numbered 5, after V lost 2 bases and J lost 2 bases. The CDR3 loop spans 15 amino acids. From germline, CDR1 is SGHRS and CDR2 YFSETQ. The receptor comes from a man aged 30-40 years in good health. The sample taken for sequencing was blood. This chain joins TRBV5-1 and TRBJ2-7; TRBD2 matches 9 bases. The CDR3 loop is CASSFGLATTYEQYF. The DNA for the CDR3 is TGCGCCAGCAGCTTCGGACTAGCGACTACCTACGAGCAGTACTTC.